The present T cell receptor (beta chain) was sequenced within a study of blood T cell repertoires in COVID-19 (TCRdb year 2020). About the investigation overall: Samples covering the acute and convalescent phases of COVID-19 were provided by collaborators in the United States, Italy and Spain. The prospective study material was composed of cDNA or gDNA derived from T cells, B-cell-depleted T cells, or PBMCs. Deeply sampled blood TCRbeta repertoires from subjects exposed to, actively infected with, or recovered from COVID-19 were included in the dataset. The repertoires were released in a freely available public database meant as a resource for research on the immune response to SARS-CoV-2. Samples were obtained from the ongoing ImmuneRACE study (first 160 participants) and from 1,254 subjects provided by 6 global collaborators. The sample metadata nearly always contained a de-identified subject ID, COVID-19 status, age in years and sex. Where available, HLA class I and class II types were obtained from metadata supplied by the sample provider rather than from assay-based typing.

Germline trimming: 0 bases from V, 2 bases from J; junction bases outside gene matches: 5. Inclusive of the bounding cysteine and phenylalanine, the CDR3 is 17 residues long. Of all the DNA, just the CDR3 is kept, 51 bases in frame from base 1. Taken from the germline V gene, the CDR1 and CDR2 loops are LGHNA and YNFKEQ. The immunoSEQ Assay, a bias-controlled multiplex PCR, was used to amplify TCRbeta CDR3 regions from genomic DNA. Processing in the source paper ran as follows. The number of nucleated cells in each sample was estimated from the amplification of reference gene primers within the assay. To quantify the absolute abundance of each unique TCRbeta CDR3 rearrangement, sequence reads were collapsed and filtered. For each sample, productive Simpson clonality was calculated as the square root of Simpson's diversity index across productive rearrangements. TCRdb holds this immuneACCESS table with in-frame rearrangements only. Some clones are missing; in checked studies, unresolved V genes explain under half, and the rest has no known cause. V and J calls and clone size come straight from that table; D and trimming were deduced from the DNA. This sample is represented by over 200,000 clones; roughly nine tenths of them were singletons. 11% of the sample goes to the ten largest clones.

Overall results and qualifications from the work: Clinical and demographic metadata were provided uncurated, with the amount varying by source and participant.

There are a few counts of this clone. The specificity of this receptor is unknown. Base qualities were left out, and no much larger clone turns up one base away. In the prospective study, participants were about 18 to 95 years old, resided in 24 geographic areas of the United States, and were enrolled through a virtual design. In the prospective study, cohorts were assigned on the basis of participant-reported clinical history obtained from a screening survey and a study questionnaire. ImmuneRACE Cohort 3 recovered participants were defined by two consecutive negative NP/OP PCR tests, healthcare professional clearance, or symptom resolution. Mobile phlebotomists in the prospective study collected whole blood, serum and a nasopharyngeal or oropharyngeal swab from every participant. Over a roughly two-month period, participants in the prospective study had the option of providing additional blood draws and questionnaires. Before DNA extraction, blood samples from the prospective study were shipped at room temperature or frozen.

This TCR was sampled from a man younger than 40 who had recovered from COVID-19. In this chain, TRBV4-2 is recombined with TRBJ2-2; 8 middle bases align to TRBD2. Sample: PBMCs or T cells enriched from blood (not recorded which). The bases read TGTGCCAGCAGCCAAGAAGTAACTAGCGGTAACACCGGGGAGCTGTTTTTT. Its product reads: CASSQEVTSGNTGELFF.